A selection of T cell receptor beta chains follows, all from one sample in a study of blood T cell repertoires in COVID-19. The method was immunoSEQ multiplex PCR; TCRdb's version includes in-frame clones alone and lacks a portion of them. The sample shows about 120,000 clones, 88% of them seen only once. Specimen: peripheral blood. These receptors originate from a woman of 80 years or more with acute or convalescent COVID-19. Both conserved end residues are part of each CDR3. D genes are given only for firm matches. Clone sizes are given selectively: once, few, many, or a class where the clone is expanded.

j_call	d_call	v_call	clone_size	cdr3_aa	cdr3_nt
TRBJ1-1	-	TRBV7-8	-	CASSPSGHTGRGNTEAFF	TGTGCCAGCAGCCCCTCGGGACACACAGGGAGGGGGAACACTGAAGCTTTCTTT
TRBJ2-1	TRBD1	TRBV13	-	CASSSTGGSYNEQFF	TGTGCCAGCAGCTCAACAGGGGGCTCCTACAATGAGCAGTTCTTC
TRBJ1-2	-	TRBV3-1/TRBV3-2	-	CASSPGSYGYTF	TGTGCCAGCAGTCCCGGGAGCTATGGCTACACCTTC
TRBJ1-5	-	TRBV29-1	-	CSVAAGEGQPQHF	TGCAGCGTTGCCGCAGGGGAAGGTCAGCCCCAGCATTTT
TRBJ1-4	-	TRBV18	-	CASSLREEKLFF	TGTGCCAGCTCACTCCGGGAGGAAAAACTGTTTTTT
TRBJ1-4	-	TRBV21-1	-	CASSNQKKGNRGRYEKLFF	TGTGCCAGCAGCAATCAAAAAAAGGGAAACAGGGGCCGGTATGAAAAACTGTTTTTT
TRBJ2-5	-	TRBV15	few	CATSRDRETQYF	TGTGCCACCAGCAGAGATCGGGAGACCCAGTACTTC
TRBJ1-2	-	TRBV7-2	-	CASSLSLPSGGYTF	TGTGCCAGCAGCTTATCACTTCCGTCGGGAGGCTACACCTTC
TRBJ1-3	-	TRBV4-1	-	CASSQDQGNTIYF	TGCGCCAGCAGCCAAGATCAAGGAAACACCATATATTTT
TRBJ2-1	TRBD2	TRBV7-9	-	CASSYGLAGGRHEQFF	TGTGCCAGCAGCTACGGACTAGCGGGGGGGCGTCATGAGCAGTTCTTC
TRBJ2-1	-	TRBV5-1	-	CASSLAPGNEQFF	TGCGCCAGCAGCTTGGCCCCGGGGAATGAGCAGTTCTTC
TRBJ2-3	TRBD2	TRBV12-3/TRBV12-4	-	CASRAGGTDTQYF	TGTGCCAGCAGGGCGGGGGGAACAGATACGCAGTATTTT
TRBJ1-1	TRBD1	TRBV7-3	few	CASSPGTATEAFF	TGTGCCAGCAGCCCCGGGACAGCAACTGAAGCTTTCTTT
TRBJ1-1	-	TRBV12-3/TRBV12-4	once	CASSSGVNTEAFF	TGTGCCAGCAGTTCCGGGGTGAACACTGAAGCTTTCTTT
TRBJ1-3	-	TRBV6-5	once	CATMGVMLNTIYF	TGTGCCACCATGGGAGTCATGCTGAACACCATATATTTT
TRBJ2-7	TRBD1	TRBV27	-	CASSLGTGVYEQYF	TGTGCCAGCAGTTTGGGGACAGGAGTTTACGAGCAGTACTTC
TRBJ2-6	-	TRBV7-8	-	CASSLGGDSGANVLTF	TGTGCCAGCAGCTTAGGGGGGGACTCTGGGGCCAACGTCCTGACTTTC
TRBJ2-7	-	TRBV5-1	-	CASSAQGNEQYF	TGCGCCAGCAGCGCACAGGGAAACGAGCAGTACTTC
TRBJ2-1	TRBD2	TRBV7-9	-	CASTRLSRGGSYNEQFF	TGTGCCAGCACCCGATTAAGCCGGGGGGGCTCCTACAATGAGCAGTTCTTC
TRBJ1-2	TRBD1	TRBV19	-	CASSPSGQGYGYTF	TGTGCCAGTAGTCCGTCGGGACAGGGATATGGCTACACCTTC
TRBJ1-4	-	TRBV27	-	CASSLPGGKGEKLFF	TGTGCCAGCAGTTTACCCGGGGGGAAGGGGGAAAAACTGTTTTTT
TRBJ2-6	-	TRBV18	-	CASSPEGSSGANVLTF	TGTGCCAGCTCACCGGAGGGAAGCTCTGGGGCCAACGTCCTGACTTTC
TRBJ1-1	-	TRBV19	-	CASSILPGTEAFF	TGTGCCAGTAGTATACTTCCGGGGACTGAAGCTTTCTTT
TRBJ2-2	TRBD2	TRBV6-2/TRBV6-3	-	CASSWGTSGSGELFF	TGTGCCAGCAGTTGGGGGACTAGCGGTTCCGGGGAGCTGTTTTTT
TRBJ2-7	TRBD2	TRBV5-1	-	CASSSTIAGDTSYEQYF	TGCGCCAGCAGCTCAACCATAGCGGGAGACACTTCCTACGAGCAGTACTTC
TRBJ2-5	TRBD1	TRBV7-3	-	CASSLGTGSTETQYF	TGTGCCAGCAGCCTGGGGACAGGGTCGACAGAGACCCAGTACTTC
TRBJ1-6	-	TRBV19	-	CASRKGQGLDSPLHF	TGTGCCAGTAGGAAGGGTCAGGGACTCGATTCACCCCTCCACTTT
TRBJ2-1	-	TRBV24-1	-	CATSLYNEQFF	TGTGCCACCTCCTTATACAATGAGCAGTTCTTC
TRBJ1-2	-	TRBV27	-	CASSLSLGYGYTF	TGTGCCAGCAGTTTATCACTTGGCTATGGCTACACCTTC
TRBJ2-5	TRBD2	TRBV5-6	-	CASSLVSGGPIQETQYF	TGTGCCAGCAGCTTGGTTAGCGGGGGGCCCATACAAGAGACCCAGTACTTC
TRBJ2-7	TRBD1	TRBV5-5	-	CASSLTGGLSYEQYF	TGTGCCAGCAGTCTCACAGGGGGGCTTTCCTACGAGCAGTACTTC
TRBJ1-2	-	TRBV25-1	-	CASSESSFSDGYTF	TGTGCCAGCAGTGAATCTTCTTTCTCGGATGGCTACACCTTC
TRBJ1-5	-	TRBV3-1/TRBV3-2	-	CASSQRGGSNQPQHF	TGTGCCAGCAGCCAAAGGGGGGGAAGCAATCAGCCCCAGCATTTT
TRBJ1-1	-	TRBV7-9	-	CASSPEGGRTEAFF	TGTGCCAGCAGCCCGGAGGGGGGGAGGACTGAAGCTTTCTTT
TRBJ2-1	-	TRBV9	-	CASSVEFGSRSYNEQFF	TGTGCCAGCAGCGTAGAGTTCGGGAGTAGGTCCTACAATGAGCAGTTCTTC
TRBJ2-5	TRBD2	TRBV9	-	CASSVNPSGVKETQYF	TGTGCCAGCAGCGTAAACCCTAGCGGGGTGAAAGAGACCCAGTACTTC
TRBJ1-5	TRBD1	TRBV18	once	CASSPDRTNQPQHF	TGTGCCAGCTCCCCGGACAGGACAAATCAGCCCCAGCATTTT
TRBJ2-5	-	TRBV3-1/TRBV3-2	-	CASSHRTQYF	TGTGCCAGCAGCCACAGGACCCAGTACTTC
TRBJ2-3	-	TRBV24-1	-	CATRGPRIDTQYF	TGTGCCACCCGTGGGCCCCGTATAGATACGCAGTATTTT
TRBJ2-1	-	TRBV10-3	-	CAISESGVNEQFF	TGTGCCATCAGTGAGTCAGGGGTGAATGAGCAGTTCTTC
TRBJ1-2	-	TRBV3-1/TRBV3-2	-	CASSEGGVGYTF	TGTGCCAGCAGCGAGGGAGGGGTCGGCTACACCTTC
TRBJ1-2	TRBD1	TRBV11-1	-	CASSSDRDDGYTF	TGTGCCAGCAGTTCGGACAGGGATGATGGCTACACCTTC
TRBJ1-5	-	TRBV12-3/TRBV12-4	-	CASSKGDNQPQHF	TGTGCCAGCAGTAAGGGGGACAATCAGCCCCAGCATTTT
TRBJ2-4	TRBD1	TRBV19	-	CASSTGQIKLAKNIQYF	TGTGCCAGTAGTACGGGACAGATAAAGCTAGCCAAAAACATTCAGTACTTC
TRBJ2-2	-	TRBV20-1	-	CSASNWGTPGGTGELFF	TGCAGTGCCAGTAATTGGGGGACTCCCGGAGGAACCGGGGAGCTGTTTTTT
TRBJ2-7	-	TRBV28	few	CASSLTSRSYEQYF	TGTGCCAGCAGTTTAACTAGCAGGTCCTACGAGCAGTACTTC
TRBJ2-1	-	TRBV5-4	-	CASRSRGVRGGEQFF	TGTGCCAGCAGATCCAGGGGGGTTAGGGGCGGGGAGCAGTTCTTC
TRBJ2-1	-	TRBV19	-	CASQGYNEQFF	TGTGCCAGTCAGGGATACAATGAGCAGTTCTTC
TRBJ1-6	TRBD1	TRBV7-6	-	CASSSRTGQTPLHF	TGTGCCAGCAGCTCCCGGACAGGGCAAACACCCCTCCACTTT
TRBJ2-7	-	TRBV6-6	once	CASRPMGADSYEQYF	TGTGCCAGCAGGCCAATGGGAGCCGACTCCTACGAGCAGTACTTC
TRBJ2-5	TRBD2	TRBV27	-	CASRGLAGGRYQETQYF	TGTGCCAGCAGAGGACTAGCGGGGGGACGATACCAAGAGACCCAGTACTTC
TRBJ2-2	-	TRBV7-9	-	CASSRDTKPGELFF	TGTGCCAGCAGCCGGGACACAAAACCCGGGGAGCTGTTTTTT
TRBJ2-7	-	TRBV28	once	CASSLWVAGPYEQYF	TGTGCCAGCAGTTTATGGGTGGCAGGTCCCTACGAGCAGTACTTC